Listed below are T cell receptor beta chains from one sample, sequenced in a study of blood T cell repertoires in COVID-19. The table came from immunoSEQ multiplex PCR; TCRdb's copy has only in-frame clones and leaves some out. The sample has 300,000 or so clones; around 86% are singletons. The sample taken for sequencing was peripheral blood. The receptors were sampled from a woman aged 50 to 60 with acute or convalescent COVID-19. The CDR3 runs from the conserved cysteine through the conserved F or W. A D gene is named only where the DNA matches it firmly. Size is stated for part of the rows, as once, few or many counts, or as a class when the clone is expanded.

clone_size: NA
v_call: TRBV7-9
d_call: NA
j_call: TRBJ1-1
cdr3_aa: CASSHSLNTEAFF
cdr3_nt: TGTGCCAGCAGCCATTCCCTGAACACTGAAGCTTTCTTT

clone_size: NA
v_call: TRBV30
d_call: NA
j_call: TRBJ2-6
cdr3_aa: CAWTDSGANVLTF
cdr3_nt: TGTGCCTGGACAGACTCTGGGGCCAACGTCCTGACTTTC

clone_size: NA
v_call: TRBV28
d_call: NA
j_call: TRBJ1-4
cdr3_aa: CASRRATNEKLFF
cdr3_nt: TGTGCCAGCAGGAGAGCAACTAATGAAAAACTGTTTTTT

clone_size: once
v_call: TRBV5-4
d_call: NA
j_call: TRBJ1-1
cdr3_aa: CASSSVTGTEAFF
cdr3_nt: TGTGCCAGCAGCTCGGTTACCGGGACTGAAGCTTTCTTT

clone_size: NA
v_call: TRBV7-8
d_call: NA
j_call: TRBJ2-5
cdr3_aa: CASSPIGVGTQYF
cdr3_nt: TGTGCCAGCAGCCCGATCGGGGTTGGGACCCAGTACTTC

clone_size: NA
v_call: TRBV7-2
d_call: NA
j_call: TRBJ1-5
cdr3_aa: CASSLRGGGNQPQHF
cdr3_nt: TGTGCCAGCAGCTTGAGGGGAGGGGGCAATCAGCCCCAGCATTTT

clone_size: NA
v_call: TRBV7-2
d_call: NA
j_call: TRBJ2-2
cdr3_aa: CASSPLNSNTGELFF
cdr3_nt: TGTGCCAGCAGCCCCCTGAACTCGAACACCGGGGAGCTGTTTTTT

clone_size: once
v_call: TRBV27
d_call: NA
j_call: TRBJ1-2
cdr3_aa: CASSLRVGYGYTF
cdr3_nt: TGTGCCAGCAGTCTCAGGGTTGGCTATGGCTACACCTTC

clone_size: once
v_call: TRBV5-6
d_call: NA
j_call: TRBJ2-7
cdr3_aa: CASSHDSSSYEQYF
cdr3_nt: TGTGCCAGCAGCCACGATAGTAGCTCCTACGAGCAGTACTTC

clone_size: NA
v_call: TRBV28
d_call: NA
j_call: TRBJ1-4
cdr3_aa: CASSYASGRRGNEKLFF
cdr3_nt: TGTGCCAGCAGCTACGCATCGGGCAGAAGGGGTAATGAAAAACTGTTTTTT

clone_size: NA
v_call: TRBV7-8
d_call: TRBD1
j_call: TRBJ2-5
cdr3_aa: CASRRDRYQETQYF
cdr3_nt: TGTGCCAGCAGGAGGGACAGGTACCAAGAGACCCAGTACTTC

clone_size: once
v_call: TRBV9
d_call: TRBD2
j_call: TRBJ2-5
cdr3_aa: CASSVGLAGAETQYF
cdr3_nt: TGTGCCAGCAGCGTAGGGTTAGCGGGAGCGGAGACCCAGTACTTC

clone_size: NA
v_call: TRBV18
d_call: NA
j_call: TRBJ2-7
cdr3_aa: CASSLTGDSYEQYF
cdr3_nt: TGTGCCAGCTCACTGACAGGAGATTCCTACGAGCAGTACTTC

clone_size: NA
v_call: TRBV24-1
d_call: TRBD1
j_call: TRBJ1-1
cdr3_aa: CATSDSGQGGFGNTEAFF
cdr3_nt: TGTGCCACCAGTGACTCAGGACAGGGAGGCTTCGGGAACACTGAAGCTTTCTTT

clone_size: once
v_call: TRBV5-1
d_call: TRBD2
j_call: TRBJ2-5
cdr3_aa: CASSLVPQGGETQYF
cdr3_nt: TGCGCCAGCAGCTTGGTACCGCAGGGAGGGGAGACCCAGTACTTC

clone_size: NA
v_call: TRBV24-1
d_call: TRBD1
j_call: TRBJ2-2
cdr3_aa: CATSDFVTGGLNGELFF
cdr3_nt: TGTGCCACCAGTGATTTCGTGACAGGGGGCTTAAACGGGGAGCTGTTTTTT

clone_size: NA
v_call: TRBV27
d_call: TRBD2
j_call: TRBJ2-1
cdr3_aa: CASSRREVDEQFF
cdr3_nt: TGTGCCAGCAGTCGGCGGGAGGTCGATGAGCAGTTCTTC

clone_size: NA
v_call: TRBV7-2
d_call: NA
j_call: TRBJ2-5
cdr3_aa: CASSFNQETQYF
cdr3_nt: TGTGCCAGCAGCTTCAACCAAGAGACCCAGTACTTC

clone_size: NA
v_call: TRBV2
d_call: TRBD1
j_call: TRBJ2-7
cdr3_aa: CASRDRGSHEQYF
cdr3_nt: TGTGCCAGCAGGGACAGGGGGTCCCACGAGCAGTACTTC